The 32 T cell receptor beta chains below were found in one sample sequenced in a study of T cells in Graves' hyperthyroidism and ophthalmopathy (dated by TCRdb to the late 2010s). The library was generated by multiplex PCR. Sequencer: Illumina HiSeq 2000. TCR beta CDR3 regions were amplified from RNA transcripts. The TCR CDR3 was subjected to a first round of RT-PCR using the HTBI primer set and the Qiagen OneStep RT-PCR kit. TCRdb applied fastp at Q25 and MiXCR to the public reads, then kept only in-frame beta chains. Each CDR3 protein gets just one entry, which takes the most common genes and DNA from the rows behind it. The sample table records around 540,000 distinct CDR3 sequences; 40% to 55% of these occur just once. The biggest ten clones account for about 7.9% of the sample. Sequences were obtained from peripheral blood or thyroid tissue (not recorded which). Receptors were obtained from a woman younger than 35 with Graves' hyperthyroidism. Donor details come from another sample of the same person, matched by shared clones.

About this clonotype: Mismatch with germline at one junction end may stem from a read error. The V gene is TRBV10-2, the J gene TRBJ2-7, with D uncertain. Per the germline V gene, CDR1 is WSHSY and CDR2 is SAAADI. The CDR3 contains 13 residues. In nucleotides, the CDR3 is TGTGCCAGCAGCCAAGACGGGCCCTACGAGCAGTACTTC. It is translated as CASSQDGPYEQYF.

The chain has TRBV19 and TRBJ1-6; possible D gene TRBD1, 5 bases. Germline loops: CDR1 LNHDA, CDR2 SQIVND (reference sequence). The CDR3 contains 14 residues. Trimming left V 3 bases short and J 8 bases short, with 11 bases between. CDR3 amino acids: CASSMRGNHSPLHF. The CDR3 DNA sequence: TGTGCCAGTAGTATGAGGGGTAATCATTCACCCCTCCACTTT. Variable domain in full (rest from reference TRBV19 and TRBJ1-6): DGGITQSPKYLFRKEGQNVTLSCEQNLNHDAMYWYRQDPGQGLRLIYYSQIVNDFQKGDIAEGYSVSREKKESFPLTVTSAQKNPTAFYLCASSMRGNHSPLHFGNGTRLTVT.

The chain carries TRBV29-1 and TRBJ1-1, with a weak D call TRBD1 (6 bases). V was pared by 0 bases and J by 3 bases, with 11 bases between. The CDR3 is 14 amino acids. CDR1 SQVTM and CDR2 ANQGSEA come from the germline V gene. The CDR3 protein is CSVEDRGWDTEAFF. The CDR3, as DNA: TGCAGCGTTGAAGACAGGGGTTGGGACACTGAAGCTTTCTTT. Full variable domain (rest looked up from reference TRBV29-1 and TRBJ1-1): SAVISQKPSRDICQRGTSLTIQCQVDSQVTMMFWYRQQPGQSLTLIATANQGSEATYESGFVIDKFPISRPNLTFSTLTVSNMSPEDSSIYLCSVEDRGWDTEAFFGQGTRLTVV.

The sample holds a few counts of this clonotype. The gene calls are TRBV9 and TRBJ2-5; 9 bases are shared with TRBD2. Germline lookup yields CDR1 SGDLS and CDR2 YYNGEE. The trim removed 5 bases at V and 2 bases at J, leaving 7 bases unmatched. CDR3 length: 15 residues. The CDR3 DNA sequence: TGTGCCAGCAGACCGACTAGCGGAGGGCAAGAGACCCAGTACTTC. Residues: CASRPTSGGQETQYF.

This clonotype was seen just once. The junction and the germline gene differ at one end; a read error may be behind it. V and J are TRBV7-2 and TRBJ1-1, with TRBD1 matching over 9 bases. CDR3 length equals 17 residues. Germline V gene data show CDR1 as SGHTA and CDR2 as FQGNSA. CDR3 amino acids: CASSLSRDRVLMAEAFF. The CDR3 nucleotides are TGTGCCAGCAGCCTGTCCCGGGACAGGGTTTTGATGGCTGAAGCCTTCTTT.

This clonotype has a handful of counts. The chain recombines TRBV16 with TRBJ1-6, with 7 bases identical to TRBD1. This CDR3 has 17 residues. J gave up 5 bases and V 0 bases, and 7 bases lay outside the gene matches. Germline CDR1 KGHSY, CDR2 FQNENV. CDR3 sequence: CASSQSEDRPNNSPLHF. As DNA, the CDR3 is TGTGCCAGCAGCCAATCGGAGGACAGGCCGAATAATTCACCCCTCCACTTT.

This clonotype has ten or more counts. The rearrangement links TRBV9 to TRBJ2-5, with TRBD2 as a possible D gene (5 bases). The germline V gene encodes CDR1 SGDLS and CDR2 YYNGEE. The CDR3 runs to 15 residues. V dropped 4 bases and J dropped 5 bases, with 18 bases sitting between them. This CDR3 is CASSPGWASYETQYF. The CDR3 nucleotides are TGTGCCAGCAGCCCGGGGTGGGCTAGTTACGAGACCCAGTACTTC. The full variable domain, completed using reference TRBV9 and TRBJ2-5, is DSGVTQTPKHLITATGQRVTLRCSPRSGDLSVYWYQQSLDQGLQFLIQYYNGEERAKGNILERFSAQQFPDLHSELNLSSLELGDSALYFCASSPGWASYETQYFGPGTRLLVL.

This clonotype showed up just a few times. V usage is TRBV29-1 and J usage is TRBJ2-7, with 8 bases that match TRBD2. CDR3 size: 15 residues. In germline, CDR1 is SQVTM, CDR2 ANQGSEA. The CDR3 DNA is TGCGCCAGCAGTCTTCTAGCGGGCTCTACCTACGAGCAGTACTTC. It translates to CASSLLAGSTYEQYF.

The V and J genes are TRBV20-1 and TRBJ1-5; D is unresolved. CDR1 is DFQATT and CDR2 is SNEGSKA in the germline V gene (reference sequence). This CDR3 contains 15 residues. V was clipped by 1 base and J by 1 base, with 11 bases between them. The CDR3 spells CSARVRGSSNQPQHF. Written as DNA, the CDR3 is TGCAGTGCTAGAGTAAGAGGTTCCAGCAATCAGCCCCAGCATTTT.

Ten or more counts support this clonotype. V gene TRBV29-1 combines with J gene TRBJ2-5; D might be TRBD1 (6 bases). V dropped 2 bases and J dropped 4 bases, with 11 bases sitting between them. The CDR3 is 13 residues long. Per germline, CDR1 SQVTM and CDR2 ANQGSEA. The CDR3 is CSVERGSGETQYF. CDR3 nucleotides: TGCAGCGTTGAAAGGGGGTCGGGAGAGACCCAGTACTTC.

This clonotype was picked up many times. The CDR3 spells CASSAGGGYTF. CDR3 nucleotide sequence: TGTGCCAGCAGTGCGGGAGGCGGCTACACCTTC. The V call is TRBV2, the J call TRBJ1-2, with unresolved D. V dropped 4 bases and J dropped 8 bases, with 8 bases sitting between them. There are 11 residues in the CDR3. Germline V gene lookup returns CDR1 SNHLY and CDR2 FYNNEI. Supplemented by reference TRBV2 and TRBJ1-2, the full variable domain reads EPEVTQTPSHQVTQMGQEVILRCVPISNHLYFYWYRQILGQKVEFLVSFYNNEISEKSEIFDDQFSVERPDGSNFTLKIRSTKLEDSAMYFCASSAGGGYTFGSGTRLTVV.

Only a few counts were recorded for this clonotype. V gene TRBV19 combines with J gene TRBJ2-7, with D perhaps TRBD1 (5 bases). This CDR3 has 14 amino acids. Looked up from germline, CDR1 is LNHDA and CDR2 is SQIVND (reference sequence). Deletions cut 3 bases from V and 2 bases from J, with 11 bases between. CDR3 region: CASSMFQGTYEQYF. DNA of the CDR3: TGTGCCAGTAGTATGTTCCAGGGAACCTACGAGCAGTACTTC.

This chain connects TRBV25-1 to TRBJ1-2, with D unresolved. There are 13 residues in the CDR3. Germline CDR1 is MGHDK and CDR2 is SYGVNS. With 3 bases removed from V and 5 bases from J, the gap between germline ends came to 10 bases. The CDR3 coding sequence is TGTGCCAGCAGTGAGAGTAGGCTGTATGGCTACACCTTC. Amino acid sequence: CASSESRLYGYTF.

The chain carries TRBV29-1 and TRBJ1-5; no definite D call. The CDR3 spans 12 residues. Trimming shortened V by 8 bases and J by 0 bases, and 8 bases separated the two germline ends. Germline CDR1 is SQVTM and CDR2 is ANQGSEA. The CDR3, as DNA: TGCAGCTCTGGCGATAGCAATCAGCCCCAGCATTTT. It specifies CSSGDSNQPQHF. The full variable domain, its missing parts supplied by reference TRBV29-1 and TRBJ1-5, is SAVISQKPSRDICQRGTSLTIQCQVDSQVTMMFWYRQQPGQSLTLIATANQGSEATYESGFVIDKFPISRPNLTFSTLTVSNMSPEDSSIYLCSSGDSNQPQHFGDGTRLSIL.

The V gene is TRBV24-1, the J gene TRBJ1-2, with 7 bases fitting TRBD1. CDR1 and CDR2 from the germline V gene are KGHDR and SFDVKD. This CDR3 comprises 15 residues. After removal of 7 bases from V and 5 bases from J, the junction contained 12 bases not matched to a gene. CDR3 DNA sequence: TGTGCCACCAGCGCCTTAGGGGACAGCTATTATGGCTACACCTTC. This sequence encodes CATSALGDSYYGYTF.

This sequence joins TRBV20-1 and TRBJ1-2; a weak D match, TRBD1 (5 bases). V lost 2 bases, J lost 4 bases, and 17 bases lay in between. CDR1 is DFQATT, CDR2 SNEGSKA, per germline (reference sequence). The CDR3 contains 15 residues. CDR3 residues: CSARSPRAAFYGYTF. Written as DNA, the CDR3 is TGCAGTGCTAGATCACCCAGGGCTGCCTTCTATGGCTACACCTTC.

This clonotype was counted ten times or more. A junction end diverges from the germline sequence, so it may reflect a read error. The chain couples TRBV7-8 to TRBJ1-4; D call uncertain. The CDR3 extends over 14 amino acids. Germline V gene lookup returns CDR1 SGHVS and CDR2 FQNEAQ. The CDR3 coding sequence is TGTGCCAGCAGCTCCTCCACAAGGAAGGCTTCGTTAATTTTT. Amino acid sequence: CASSSSTRKASLIF.

The chain carries TRBV7-9 and TRBJ1-5; TRBD1 matches 9 bases. The V gene end was trimmed by 7 bases and the J gene end by 7 bases; junction bases not matched to a gene: 8. Germline CDR1 and CDR2: SEHNR and FQNEAQ (reference sequence). The CDR3 has 14 amino acids. This CDR3 is CASTLGQGGQPQHF. DNA for the CDR3: TGTGCCAGCACCTTGGGACAGGGTGGGCAGCCCCAGCATTTT.

The chain recombines TRBV11-2 with TRBJ1-1, with 8 bases identical to TRBD1. The CDR3 is 15 amino acids. Germline V gene lookup returns CDR1 SGHAT and CDR2 FQNNGV. V shed 6 bases and J 6 bases; nucleotides not matched to a gene: 12. The CDR3 spells CASSPFQGADAEAFF. CDR3 nucleotides: TGTGCCAGCAGTCCATTTCAGGGGGCTGACGCTGAAGCTTTCTTT.

Concerning this clonotype: This sequence may be a read error, since a much larger clone differs from it by one base. The chain couples TRBV29-1 to TRBJ1-2, with D hard to call. Germline CDR1 is SQVTM and CDR2 is ANQGSEA. The CDR3 length is 13 residues. V was cut by 3 bases and J by 3 bases, with 11 bases left in between. DNA for the CDR3: TGCAGCGTTGATAGCAACACTGACTATGGCTACACCTTC. Its translation: CSVDSNTDYGYTF. The full variable domain, in which reference TRBV29-1 and TRBJ1-2 provide the parts outside the CDR3, is SAVISQKPSRDICQRGTSLTIQCQVDSQVTMMFWYRQQPGQSLTLIATANQGSEATYESGFVIDKFPISRPNLTFSTLTVSNMSPEDSSIYLCSVDSNTDYGYTFGSGTRLTVV.

This clonotype was seen at least ten times. This sequence joins TRBV9 and TRBJ2-5, with 7 bases lining up with TRBD1. V gave up 4 bases and J gave up 4 bases; unmatched junction bases: 10. Germline CDR1 reads SGDLS; CDR2 reads YYNGEE. The CDR3 length is 15 residues. CDR3: CASSPSEGAGETQYF. The DNA for the CDR3 is TGTGCCAGCAGCCCAAGTGAGGGGGCTGGAGAGACCCAGTACTTC.

In this sample, this clonotype turned up many times. V gene TRBV19 combines with J gene TRBJ2-7; D is unclear. Germline lookup yields CDR1 LNHDA and CDR2 SQIVND (reference sequence). The length of the CDR3 is 13 residues. V lost 5 bases to trimming and J lost 3 bases, with 11 bases between them. The DNA for the CDR3 is TGTGCCAGTAGTGTTCAGACTTTCTACGAGCAGTACTTC. Encoded protein: CASSVQTFYEQYF.

This clonotype came up many times. This CDR3 is CASSEGRKYYGYTF. CDR3 DNA: TGTGCCAGCAGTGAAGGAAGGAAGTACTATGGCTACACCTTC. The chain recombines TRBV2 with TRBJ1-2; D ambiguous. Trimming removed 1 base at V and 3 bases at J, with 9 bases between. Germline CDR1 and CDR2: SNHLY and FYNNEI. The CDR3 is 14 residues long. The complete variable domain, with remaining parts taken from reference TRBV2 and TRBJ1-2, reads EPEVTQTPSHQVTQMGQEVILRCVPISNHLYFYWYRQILGQKVEFLVSFYNNEISEKSEIFDDQFSVERPDGSNFTLKIRSTKLEDSAMYFCASSEGRKYYGYTFGSGTRLTVV.

In its sample, this clonotype was seen a few times. This chain links TRBV29-1 with TRBJ1-2; D is uncertain. Germline values: CDR1 SQVTM, CDR2 ANQGSEA. The CDR3 contains 8 residues. V was clipped by 4 bases and J by 12 bases, with 6 bases between them. CDR3 region: CSVGGNTF. The CDR3 coding sequence is TGCAGCGTTGGTGGGAACACCTTC.

The chain recombines TRBV25-1 with TRBJ1-1; perhaps TRBD1 as D (5 bases). The CDR3 runs to 15 residues. Germline V lookup: CDR1 MGHDK, CDR2 SYGVNS. Trimming took off 0 bases at V and 2 bases at J, with 10 bases between the two ends. CDR3 nucleotides: TGTGCCAGCAGTGAATATAATCGGGACAACACTGAAGCTTTCTTT. It is translated as CASSEYNRDNTEAFF.

The V gene is TRBV20-1, the J gene TRBJ2-5; 12 positions agree with TRBD1. Trimming took 6 bases from V and 5 from J; bases not matched to a gene: 7. The germline CDR1 and CDR2 sequences are DFQATT and SNEGSKA (reference sequence). This CDR3 is built from 14 residues. The CDR3 spells CSARGQGAWETQYF. In DNA form, the CDR3 reads TGCAGTGCAAGGGGACAGGGGGCTTGGGAGACCCAGTACTTC.

This clonotype was observed once. V usage is TRBV7-2 and J usage is TRBJ2-7; D uncertain. The V end was cut by 3 bases, the J end by 2 bases, with 8 bases between. CDR1 is SGHTA, CDR2 FQGNSA, per germline. The CDR3 sequence is 13 residues long. CDR3 bases: TGTGCCAGCAGCTTTGAGACAACCTACGAGCAGTACTTC. Residues: CASSFETTYEQYF.

The rearrangement uses TRBV29-1 and TRBJ1-2; maybe TRBD1 (5 bases). Between the trimmed V and J ends, which lost 4 bases and 1 base, there was a span of 13 bases. The CDR3 has 14 amino acids. Germline V gives CDR1 SQVTM, CDR2 ANQGSEA. In DNA form, the CDR3 reads TGCAGCGTTGCCGGGGGGAACTTTAACTATGGCTACACCTTC. This sequence encodes CSVAGGNFNYGYTF.

This clonotype was counted ten times or more. This chain uses TRBV12-3 or TRBV12-4 with TRBJ1-2; 7 nucleotides align to TRBD1. This CDR3 is built from 14 residues. V lost 0 bases, J lost 3 bases, and 1 base stayed unmatched. The DNA of the CDR3 is TGTGCCAGCAGTTTAGCTGACAGGGACTATGGCTACACCTTC. This translates into CASSLADRDYGYTF.

The V call is TRBV6-1, the J call TRBJ2-2, with 8 bases that match TRBD2. The V segment lost 6 bases and the J segment 6 bases; nucleotides outside the gene matches: 3. Germline assignment: CDR1 MNHNS and CDR2 SASEGT. The CDR3 runs to 13 residues. Here the CDR3 reads CASRPGGAGELFF. For the CDR3, the DNA is TGTGCCAGCAGACCGGGGGGGGCCGGGGAGCTGTTTTTT.

The J gene is TRBJ2-7, the V gene TRBV7-9; no firm D call. CDR1 SEHNR and CDR2 FQNEAQ come from the germline V gene (reference sequence). The CDR3 spans 13 residues. Trimming cost V 2 bases and J 2 bases, with 7 bases left between them. CDR3 DNA: TGTGCCAGCAGCTTAAGACACACCTACGAGCAGTACTTC. Its translation: CASSLRHTYEQYF.

At least ten counts were recorded for this clonotype. V is TRBV7-9 and J is TRBJ2-7; D not resolved. Trimming left V 1 base short and J 3 bases short, with 4 bases between. The germline CDR1 and CDR2 sequences are SEHNR and FQNEAQ (reference sequence). The CDR3 has 12 residues. Written as DNA, the CDR3 is TGTGCCAGCAGCTTAGTTATCTACGAGCAGTACTTC. It specifies CASSLVIYEQYF.